The TCR beta chain described here comes from a study of OX40 agonist ivuxolimab in advanced cancers. This CDR3 is 13 amino acids long. V was trimmed by 5 bases and J by 4 bases, leaving 11 bases between them. Germline V gives CDR1 SGHTA, CDR2 FQGTGA. TCRdb's copy holds only in-frame clones and misses some; the assay was immunoSEQ multiplex PCR. Of over 30,000 clones in the sample, roughly four fifths were seen once. The source of this sequence is an adult with an advanced solid tumor such as melanoma, head and neck, liver or kidney cancer. Material: CD4+ or CD8+ T cells sorted from blood, obtained in a trial of the OX40 agonist ivuxolimab. The chain is built from TRBV7-3 and TRBJ2-5; D gene ambiguous. CDR3 DNA sequence: TGTGCCAGCAGCCGAGGCGAGTTAGAGACCCAGTACTTC. This sequence encodes CASSRGELETQYF. Together with reference TRBV7-3 and TRBJ2-5, the CDR3 gives the full variable domain: GAGVSQTPSNKVTEKGKYVELRCDPISGHTALYWYRQSLGQGPEFLIYFQGTGAADDSGLPNDRFFAVRPEGSVSTLKIQRTERGDSAVYLCASSRGELETQYFGPGTRLLVL.